This T cell receptor (beta chain) was observed in a study of PD-L1 blockade in urothelial cancer. Profiled with immunoSEQ multiplex PCR; TCRdb holds only in-frame clones, not every one. The sample shows roughly 67,000 clones, approximately 86% of them seen only once. Time point denoted: pretreatment peripheral blood. The V segment lost 0 bases and the J segment 5 bases; nucleotides outside the gene matches: 3. The CDR3 has 15 residues. Germline V gene data show CDR1 as LGHNA and CDR2 as YNFKEQ. Material: PBMCs, obtained around atezolizumab (anti-PD-L1) treatment. This rearrangement joins TRBV4-2 to TRBJ2-2; 7 bases align to TRBD1. The TCR comes from a man aged 60-69 years with urothelial cancer. CDR3 amino acids: CASSQEGQSTGELFF. In nucleotides, the CDR3 is TGTGCCAGCAGCCAAGAGGGACAGTCAACCGGGGAGCTGTTTTTT.